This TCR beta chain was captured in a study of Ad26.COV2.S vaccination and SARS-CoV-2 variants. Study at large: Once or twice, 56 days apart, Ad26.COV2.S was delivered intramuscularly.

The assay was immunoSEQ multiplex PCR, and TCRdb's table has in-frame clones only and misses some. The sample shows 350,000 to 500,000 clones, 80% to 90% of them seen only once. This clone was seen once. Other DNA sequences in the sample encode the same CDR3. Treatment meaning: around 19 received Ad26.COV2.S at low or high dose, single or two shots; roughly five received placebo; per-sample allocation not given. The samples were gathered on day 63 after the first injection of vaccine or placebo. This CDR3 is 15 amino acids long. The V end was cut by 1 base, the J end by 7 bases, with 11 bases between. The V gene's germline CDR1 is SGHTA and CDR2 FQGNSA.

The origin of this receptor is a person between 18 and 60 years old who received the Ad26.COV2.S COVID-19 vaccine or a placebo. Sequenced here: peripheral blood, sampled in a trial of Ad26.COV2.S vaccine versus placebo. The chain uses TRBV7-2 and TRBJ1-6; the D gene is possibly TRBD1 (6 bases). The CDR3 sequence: CASSLVAGVNSPLHF. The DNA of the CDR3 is TGTGCCAGCAGCTTAGTGGCAGGGGTGAATTCACCCCTCCACTTT.